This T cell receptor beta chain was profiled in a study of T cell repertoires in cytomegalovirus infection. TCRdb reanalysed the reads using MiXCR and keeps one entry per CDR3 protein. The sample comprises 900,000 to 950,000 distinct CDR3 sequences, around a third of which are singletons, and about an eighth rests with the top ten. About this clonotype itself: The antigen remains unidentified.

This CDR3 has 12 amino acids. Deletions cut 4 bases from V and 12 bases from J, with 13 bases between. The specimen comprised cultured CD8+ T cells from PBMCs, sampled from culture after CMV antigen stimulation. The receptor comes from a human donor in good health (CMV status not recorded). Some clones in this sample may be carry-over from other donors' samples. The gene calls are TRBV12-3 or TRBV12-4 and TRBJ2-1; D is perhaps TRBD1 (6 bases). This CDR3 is CASSSRTDLQFF. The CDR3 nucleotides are TGTGCCAGCAGTTCTCGGACAGACTTGCAGTTCTTC.